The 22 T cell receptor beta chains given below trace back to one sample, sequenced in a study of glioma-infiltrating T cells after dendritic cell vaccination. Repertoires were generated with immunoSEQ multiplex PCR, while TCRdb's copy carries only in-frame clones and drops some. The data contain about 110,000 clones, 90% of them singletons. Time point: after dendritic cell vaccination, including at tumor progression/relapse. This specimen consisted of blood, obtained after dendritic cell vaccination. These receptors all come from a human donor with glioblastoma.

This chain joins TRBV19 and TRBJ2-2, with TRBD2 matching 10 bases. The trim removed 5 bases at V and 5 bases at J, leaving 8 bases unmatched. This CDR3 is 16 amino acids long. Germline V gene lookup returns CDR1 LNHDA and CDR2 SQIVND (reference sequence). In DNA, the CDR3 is TGTGCCAGTAGTTACAGCGGGAGGGCCAGGACCGGGGAGCTGTTTTTT. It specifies CASSYSGRARTGELFF. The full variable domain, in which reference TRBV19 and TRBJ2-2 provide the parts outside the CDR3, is DGGITQSPKYLFRKEGQNVTLSCEQNLNHDAMYWYRQDPGQGLRLIYYSQIVNDFQKGDIAEGYSVSREKKESFPLTVTSAQKNPTAFYLCASSYSGRARTGELFFGEGSRLTVL.

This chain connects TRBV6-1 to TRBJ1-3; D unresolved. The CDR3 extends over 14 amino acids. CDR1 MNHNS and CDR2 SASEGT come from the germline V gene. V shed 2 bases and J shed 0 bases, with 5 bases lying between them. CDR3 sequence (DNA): TGTGCCAGCAGTGAAACAGACTCTGGAAACACCATATATTTT. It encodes CASSETDSGNTIYF.

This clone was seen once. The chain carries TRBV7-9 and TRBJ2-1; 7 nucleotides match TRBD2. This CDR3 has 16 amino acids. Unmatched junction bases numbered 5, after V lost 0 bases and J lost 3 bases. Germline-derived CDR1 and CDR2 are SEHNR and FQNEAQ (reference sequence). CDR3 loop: CASSLAGGTLYNEQFF. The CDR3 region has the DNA TGTGCCAGCAGCTTAGCGGGAGGGACCCTCTACAATGAGCAGTTCTTC.

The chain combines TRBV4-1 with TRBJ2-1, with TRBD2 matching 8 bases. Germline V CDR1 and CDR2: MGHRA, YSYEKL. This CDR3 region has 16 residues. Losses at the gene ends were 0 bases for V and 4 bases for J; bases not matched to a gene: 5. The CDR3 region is CASSQEATSEYNEQFF. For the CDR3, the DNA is TGCGCCAGCAGCCAAGAGGCGACTAGCGAGTACAATGAGCAGTTCTTC.

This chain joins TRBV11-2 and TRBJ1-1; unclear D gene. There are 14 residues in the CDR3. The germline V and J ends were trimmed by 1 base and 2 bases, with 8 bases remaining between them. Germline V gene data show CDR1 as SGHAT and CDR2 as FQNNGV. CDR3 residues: CASSLGTSNTEAFF. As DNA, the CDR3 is TGTGCCAGCAGCTTAGGCACGAGCAACACTGAAGCTTTCTTT.

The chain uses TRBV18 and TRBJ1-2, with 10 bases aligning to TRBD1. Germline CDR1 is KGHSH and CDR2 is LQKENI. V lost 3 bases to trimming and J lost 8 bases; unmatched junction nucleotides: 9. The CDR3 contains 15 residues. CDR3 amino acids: CASSPDDRGLGGYTF. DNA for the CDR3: TGTGCCAGCTCACCCGACGACAGGGGGCTTGGGGGCTACACCTTC.

CDR3 loop: CAWGRDSSYEQYF. CDR3 nucleotides: TGTGCCTGGGGACGGGACTCATCCTACGAGCAGTACTTC. The gene calls are TRBV30 and TRBJ2-7; perhaps TRBD2 as D (6 bases). V lost 5 bases and J 1 base, leaving 12 bases between the germline ends. The V gene's germline CDR1 is GTSNPN and CDR2 SVGIG (reference sequence). There are 13 residues in the CDR3.

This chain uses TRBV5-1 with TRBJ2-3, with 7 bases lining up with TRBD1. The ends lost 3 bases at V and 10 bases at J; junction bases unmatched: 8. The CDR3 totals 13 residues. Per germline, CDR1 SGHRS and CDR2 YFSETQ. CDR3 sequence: CASSSAPGQSQYF. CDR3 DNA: TGCGCCAGCAGCTCGGCACCGGGACAGTCGCAGTATTTT.

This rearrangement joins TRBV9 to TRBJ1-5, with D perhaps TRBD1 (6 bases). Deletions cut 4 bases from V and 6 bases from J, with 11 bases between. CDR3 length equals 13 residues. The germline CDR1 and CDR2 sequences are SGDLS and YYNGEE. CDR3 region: CASSRTTGQPQHF. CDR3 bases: TGTGCCAGCAGCCGCACGACAGGTCAGCCCCAGCATTTT.

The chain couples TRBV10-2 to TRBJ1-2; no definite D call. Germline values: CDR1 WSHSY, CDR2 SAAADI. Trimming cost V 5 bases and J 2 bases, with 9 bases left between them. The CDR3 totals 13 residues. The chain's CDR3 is CASSRTGNYGYTF. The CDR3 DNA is TGCGCCAGCAGTCGGACGGGAAACTATGGCTACACCTTC.

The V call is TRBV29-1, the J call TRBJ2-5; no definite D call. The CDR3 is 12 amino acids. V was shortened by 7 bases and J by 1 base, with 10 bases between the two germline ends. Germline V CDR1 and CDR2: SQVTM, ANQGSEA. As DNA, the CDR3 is TGCAGCGCTGGCCGGGTCCAAGAGACCCAGTACTTC. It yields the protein CSAGRVQETQYF.

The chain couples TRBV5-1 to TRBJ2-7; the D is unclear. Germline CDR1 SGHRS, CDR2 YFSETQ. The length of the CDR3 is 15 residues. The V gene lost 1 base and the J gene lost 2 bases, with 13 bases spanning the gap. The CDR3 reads CASSLLLSLTYEQYF. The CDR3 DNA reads TGCGCCAGCAGCTTGCTCCTATCGTTAACCTACGAGCAGTACTTC. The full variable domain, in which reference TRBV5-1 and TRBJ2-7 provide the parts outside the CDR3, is KAGVTQTPRYLIKTRGQQVTLSCSPISGHRSVSWYQQTPGQGLQFLFEYFSETQRNKGNFPGRFSGRQFSNSRSEMNVSTLELGDSALYLCASSLLLSLTYEQYFGPGTRLTVT.

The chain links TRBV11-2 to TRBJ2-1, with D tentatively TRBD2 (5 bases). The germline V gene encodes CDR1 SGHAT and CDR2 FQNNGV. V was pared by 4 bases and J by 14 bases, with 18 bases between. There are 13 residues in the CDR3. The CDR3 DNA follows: TGTGCCAGCAGCTACCCCTCGGTAGCCGGGGAGTTCTTC. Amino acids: CASSYPSVAGEFF.

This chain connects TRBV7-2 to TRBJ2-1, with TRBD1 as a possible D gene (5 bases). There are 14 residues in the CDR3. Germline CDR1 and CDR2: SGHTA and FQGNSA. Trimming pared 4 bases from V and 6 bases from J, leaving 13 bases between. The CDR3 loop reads CASSWGRAGNEQFF. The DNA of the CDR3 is TGTGCCAGCAGCTGGGGCAGGGCAGGCAATGAGCAGTTCTTC. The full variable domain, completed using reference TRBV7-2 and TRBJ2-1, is GAGVSQSPSNKVTEKGKDVELRCDPISGHTALYWYRQSLGQGLEFLIYFQGNSAPDKSGLPSDRFSAERTGGSVSTLTIQRTQQEDSAVYLCASSWGRAGNEQFFGPGTRLTVL.

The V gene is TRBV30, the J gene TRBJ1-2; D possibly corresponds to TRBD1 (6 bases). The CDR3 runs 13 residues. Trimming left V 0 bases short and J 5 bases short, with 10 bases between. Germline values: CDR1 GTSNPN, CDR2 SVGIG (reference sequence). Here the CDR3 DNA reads TGTGCCTGGAGTGTACAGGGCTTTTATGGCTACACCTTC. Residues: CAWSVQGFYGYTF.

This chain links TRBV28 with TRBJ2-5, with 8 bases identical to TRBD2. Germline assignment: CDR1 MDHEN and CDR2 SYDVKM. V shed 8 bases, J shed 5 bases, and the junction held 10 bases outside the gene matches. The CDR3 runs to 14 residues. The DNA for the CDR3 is TGTGCCAGCGCCAGGGGCGGGAGGTCGGAGACCCAGTACTTC. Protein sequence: CASARGGRSETQYF.

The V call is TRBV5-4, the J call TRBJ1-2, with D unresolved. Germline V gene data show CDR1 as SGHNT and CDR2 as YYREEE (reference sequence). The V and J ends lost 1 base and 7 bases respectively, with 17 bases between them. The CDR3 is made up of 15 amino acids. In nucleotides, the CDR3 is TGTGCCAGCAGCTTGTTTGGTCTAGAAGTCGGTGGCTACACCTTC. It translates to CASSLFGLEVGGYTF.

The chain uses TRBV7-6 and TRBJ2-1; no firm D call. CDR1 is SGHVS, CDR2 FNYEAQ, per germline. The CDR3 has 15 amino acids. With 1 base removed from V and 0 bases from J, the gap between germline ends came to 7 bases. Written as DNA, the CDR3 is TGTGCCAGCAGCTTAGATCAGGTCTCCTACAATGAGCAGTTCTTC. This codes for CASSLDQVSYNEQFF.

CDR3: CAWSVRGSDTEAFF. The DNA of the CDR3 is TGTGCCTGGAGTGTTAGGGGGTCGGACACTGAAGCTTTCTTT. The J gene is TRBJ1-1, the V gene TRBV30; D may be TRBD1 (6 bases). Germline V CDR1 and CDR2: GTSNPN, SVGIG (reference sequence). The CDR3 length is 14 residues. Deletions cut 0 bases from V and 3 bases from J, with 11 bases between.

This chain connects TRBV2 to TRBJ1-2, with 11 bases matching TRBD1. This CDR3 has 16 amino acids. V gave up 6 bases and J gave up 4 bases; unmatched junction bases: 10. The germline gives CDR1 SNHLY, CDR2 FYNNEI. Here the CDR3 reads CASRRDRGWESYGYTF. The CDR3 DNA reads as TGTGCCAGCAGGCGGGACAGGGGGTGGGAGAGCTATGGCTACACCTTC.

Here the CDR3 DNA reads TGTGCCAGCGGCCGGGGGATCTATGGCTACACCTTC. Translated: CASGRGIYGYTF. The V gene is TRBV6-1, the J gene TRBJ1-2, with a tentative D call TRBD1 (5 bases). The CDR3 is made up of 12 amino acids. V gave up 8 bases and J gave up 4 bases, with 11 bases separating them. The germline gives CDR1 MNHNS, CDR2 SASEGT.

CDR3 loop: CASMWIGANRANVLTF. CDR3 coding DNA: TGTGCCAGCATGTGGATAGGGGCTAACAGGGCCAACGTCCTGACTTTC. V gene TRBV2 combines with J gene TRBJ2-6; maybe TRBD1 (5 bases). The CDR3 length is 16 residues. The V end lost 7 bases, the J end lost 5 bases, and 18 bases lay between the germline ends. The V gene's germline CDR1 is SNHLY and CDR2 FYNNEI.